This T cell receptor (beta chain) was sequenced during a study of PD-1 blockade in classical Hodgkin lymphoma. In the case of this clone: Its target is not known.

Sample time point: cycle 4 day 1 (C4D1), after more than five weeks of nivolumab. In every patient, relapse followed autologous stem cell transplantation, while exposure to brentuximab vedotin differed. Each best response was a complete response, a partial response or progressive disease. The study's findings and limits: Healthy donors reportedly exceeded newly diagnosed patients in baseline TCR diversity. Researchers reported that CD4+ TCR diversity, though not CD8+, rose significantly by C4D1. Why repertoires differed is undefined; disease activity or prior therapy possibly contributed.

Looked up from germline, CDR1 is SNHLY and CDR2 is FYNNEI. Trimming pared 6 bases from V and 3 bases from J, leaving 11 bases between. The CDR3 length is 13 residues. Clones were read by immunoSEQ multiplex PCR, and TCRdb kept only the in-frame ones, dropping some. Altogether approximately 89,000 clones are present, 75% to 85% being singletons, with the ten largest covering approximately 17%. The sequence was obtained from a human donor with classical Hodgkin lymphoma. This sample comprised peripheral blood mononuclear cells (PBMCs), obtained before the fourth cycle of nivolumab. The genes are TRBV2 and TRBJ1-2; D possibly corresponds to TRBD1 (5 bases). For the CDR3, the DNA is TGTGCCAGCAGACCGGGACTGGACTATGGCTACACCTTC. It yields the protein CASRPGLDYGYTF.